The rows below give T cell receptor beta chains drawn from one sample of a study of T cells in localized non-small cell lung cancer. TCRdb keeps only in-frame clones here, not all; method: immunoSEQ multiplex PCR. The repertoire holds roughly 1,700 clones, with 24% as singletons. The specimen was normal lung tissue next to the tumor, collected before any cancer treatment. The receptor set was obtained from a woman aged 35 to 70 with stage II squamous cell lung carcinoma. The CDR3 runs from the conserved cysteine through the conserved F or W. A D gene is named only where the DNA matches it firmly. The size field is filled for only some rows; it gives once, few, many or a size class.

size,J,D,V,CDR3,DNA
few,TRBJ2-3,TRBD2,TRBV12-5,CASTPSGQPTDTQYF,TGTGCCAGCACGCCTAGCGGGCAACCCACAGATACGCAGTATTTT
NA,TRBJ1-4,TRBD1,TRBV29-1,CSVDAQGKNEKLFF,TGCAGCGTTGACGCACAGGGGAAAAATGAAAAACTGTTTTTT
few,TRBJ2-2,TRBD2,TRBV9,CASSVRIQGGPVGELFF,TGTGCCAGCAGCGTCAGAATCCAGGGAGGGCCTGTCGGGGAGCTGTTTTTT
NA,TRBJ1-4,NA,TRBV25-1,CASSESVAYEKLFF,TGTGCCAGCAGTGAATCGGTAGCCTATGAAAAACTGTTTTTT
few,TRBJ2-3,TRBD2,TRBV14,CASSQGRGGVVDTQYF,TGTGCCAGCAGCCAAGGGCGCGGGGGAGTGGTAGATACGCAGTATTTT
few,TRBJ2-1,NA,TRBV13,CASSLGAGILRSEQFF,TGTGCCAGCAGCTTAGGGGCGGGGATTCTAAGAAGTGAGCAGTTCTTC
NA,TRBJ2-7,NA,TRBV19,CATKIGDRGEQYF,TGTGCCACAAAGATTGGGGACCGAGGCGAGCAGTACTTC
large,TRBJ1-1,NA,TRBV6-8,CASITGSGTEAFF,TGTGCCAGCATAACCGGGAGCGGCACTGAAGCTTTCTTT
NA,TRBJ2-3,NA,TRBV19,CASKHGLTSTDTQYF,TGTGCCAGTAAGCACGGACTAACTAGCACAGATACGCAGTATTTT
few,TRBJ2-5,TRBD2,TRBV11-3,CASSAGVLGETQYF,TGTGCCAGCAGCGCGGGAGTCCTAGGAGAGACCCAGTACTTC
medium-sized,TRBJ1-1,NA,TRBV11-3,CASSSGLMNTEAFF,TGTGCCAGCAGCTCTGGACTGATGAACACTGAAGCTTTCTTT
few,TRBJ1-1,NA,TRBV6-8,CAIGGLGGAGEAFF,TGTGCCATCGGCGGGTTGGGGGGCGCCGGTGAAGCTTTCTTT
few,TRBJ1-1,TRBD1,TRBV11-3,CASSFGTGLGTEAFF,TGTGCCAGCAGCTTCGGGACAGGGTTGGGCACTGAAGCTTTCTTT
NA,TRBJ2-1,NA,TRBV9,CASNQQTSSYNEQFF,TGTGCCAGCAACCAACAGACGAGCTCCTACAATGAGCAGTTCTTC
few,TRBJ1-1,TRBD1,TRBV6-8,CASRRTGVTEAFF,TGTGCCAGCAGAAGGACAGGGGTCACTGAAGCTTTCTTT
few,TRBJ2-3,TRBD2,TRBV6-8,CASSYAGGSTDTQYF,TGTGCCAGCAGTTATGCGGGAGGCAGCACAGATACGCAGTATTTT
NA,TRBJ1-1,NA,TRBV5-1,CASSLEGAPSNTEAFF,TGCGCCAGCAGCTTGGAAGGGGCCCCCTCGAACACTGAAGCTTTCTTT
NA,TRBJ1-5,NA,TRBV18,CASSPYGVGQLNQPQHF,TGTGCCAGCTCACCATATGGGGTTGGACAACTCAATCAGCCCCAGCATTTT
NA,TRBJ2-5,NA,TRBV18,CASSPPSSQETQYF,TGTGCCAGCTCACCCCCTAGCTCCCAAGAGACCCAGTACTTC
NA,TRBJ2-6,NA,TRBV9,CASSGGGAGANVLTF,TGTGCCAGCAGTGGGGGCGGGGCCGGGGCCAACGTCCTGACTTTC
medium-sized,TRBJ1-1,TRBD1,TRBV6-8,CASSYGTGLYVNTEAFF,TGTGCCAGCAGTTACGGGACAGGACTTTATGTGAACACTGAAGCTTTCTTT
NA,TRBJ2-1,NA,TRBV11-3,CASSLGRSSYNEQFF,TGTGCCAGCAGCTTGGGTCGGAGCTCCTACAATGAGCAGTTCTTC
NA,TRBJ1-5,NA,TRBV30,CAWSGGSNQPQHF,TGTGCCTGGAGTGGGGGATCCAATCAGCCCCAGCATTTT
few,TRBJ1-1,NA,TRBV6-8,CASSAGRLSWGAFF,TGTGCCAGCAGTGCGGGACGGCTCTCCTGGGGAGCTTTCTTT
NA,TRBJ2-7,NA,TRBV9,CASSAGTYSYEQYF,TGTGCCAGCAGCGCCGGGACTTACTCCTACGAGCAGTACTTC
NA,TRBJ1-1,TRBD1,TRBV4-1,CASSQDSRRQGGWTEAFF,TGCGCCAGCAGCCAAGATAGTCGGAGACAGGGAGGTTGGACTGAAGCTTTCTTT
large,TRBJ1-1,NA,TRBV6-8,CASSLVSRLDTEAFF,TGTGCCAGCAGCCTCGTGTCCAGGTTGGACACTGAAGCTTTCTTT
NA,TRBJ2-6,NA,TRBV5-1,CASSLDREDSGANVLTF,TGCGCCAGCAGCTTGGACAGGGAAGACTCTGGGGCCAACGTCCTGACTTTC
few,TRBJ2-1,NA,TRBV5-1,CASSLGSLVDEQFF,TGCGCCAGCAGCTTGGGATCGCTAGTCGATGAGCAGTTCTTC
NA,TRBJ2-7,NA,TRBV10-2,CASRTGTISSYEQYF,TGCGCCAGCAGGACCGGGACCATAAGCTCCTACGAGCAGTACTTC
few,TRBJ2-1,NA,TRBV9,CASSLVGGNEQFF,TGTGCCAGCAGTCTGGTTGGGGGCAATGAGCAGTTCTTC
large,TRBJ2-3,TRBD2,TRBV28,CASSVGLAGPDWAQYF,TGTGCCAGCAGTGTGGGACTAGCGGGGCCAGATTGGGCGCAGTATTTT
NA,TRBJ1-5,NA,TRBV14,CASSQVGIGQPQHF,TGTGCCAGCAGCCAAGTCGGGATAGGACAGCCCCAGCATTTT
NA,TRBJ2-7,NA,TRBV6-8,CASSPEGFFYEQYF,TGTGCCAGCAGTCCCGAGGGATTCTTCTACGAGCAGTACTTC
few,TRBJ1-5,TRBD1,TRBV9,CASSDGRGPYQPQHF,TGTGCCAGCAGTGACGGAAGGGGGCCCTATCAGCCCCAGCATTTT
NA,TRBJ2-5,NA,TRBV10-2,CASSGDSTAETQYF,TGCGCCAGCAGTGGGGACTCTACGGCGGAGACCCAGTACTTC
NA,TRBJ2-7,NA,TRBV25-1,CASKGNSYEQYF,TGTGCCAGCAAAGGAAATTCCTACGAGCAGTACTTC
NA,TRBJ2-7,TRBD2,TRBV11-3,CASSRTSGLSYEQYF,TGTGCCAGCAGCCGTACTAGCGGACTATCCTACGAGCAGTACTTC
medium-sized,TRBJ2-2,NA,TRBV11-3,CASSLLPPPGELFF,TGTGCCAGCAGCTTATTGCCTCCCCCGGGGGAGCTGTTTTTT
NA,TRBJ1-2,NA,TRBV11-3,CASSSLPLRGYGYTF,TGTGCCAGCAGCTCACTTCCCCTACGGGGCTATGGCTACACCTTC
NA,TRBJ2-2,NA,TRBV19,CASRIQGADGELFF,TGTGCCAGTAGAATACAGGGTGCCGACGGGGAGCTGTTTTTT
NA,TRBJ2-1,TRBD1,TRBV5-1,CASSSHGTGSDEQFF,TGCGCCAGCAGCTCACACGGGACAGGGAGCGATGAGCAGTTCTTC
medium-sized,TRBJ2-1,TRBD1,TRBV6-8,CASSQGEHNEQFF,TGTGCCAGCAGTCAGGGGGAGCACAATGAGCAGTTCTTC
NA,TRBJ1-1,NA,TRBV28,CASSFKAPPEAFF,TGTGCCAGCAGTTTTAAGGCGCCGCCTGAAGCTTTCTTT
few,TRBJ2-2,TRBD2,TRBV19,CASSPGREVTGELFF,TGTGCCAGTAGTCCTGGGCGGGAGGTCACCGGGGAGCTGTTTTTT
once,TRBJ2-7,TRBD1,TRBV19,CASSLDRGRRYEQYF,TGTGCCAGTAGCCTAGACAGGGGGCGACGGTACGAGCAGTACTTC
medium-sized,TRBJ2-5,NA,TRBV9,CASSVAGDPWETQYF,TGTGCCAGCAGCGTAGCCGGTGACCCGTGGGAGACCCAGTACTTC
NA,TRBJ1-1,NA,TRBV19,CASSIGSANTEAFF,TGTGCCAGTAGTATAGGCTCAGCCAACACTGAAGCTTTCTTT
few,TRBJ2-2,TRBD1,TRBV9,CASSRTDRGRAGELFF,TGTGCCAGCAGTCGTACCGACAGGGGGCGAGCCGGGGAGCTGTTTTTT
NA,TRBJ2-3,TRBD2,TRBV18,CASSPRSGSSTDTQYF,TGTGCCAGCTCACCCAGGAGCGGGAGTAGCACAGATACGCAGTATTTT